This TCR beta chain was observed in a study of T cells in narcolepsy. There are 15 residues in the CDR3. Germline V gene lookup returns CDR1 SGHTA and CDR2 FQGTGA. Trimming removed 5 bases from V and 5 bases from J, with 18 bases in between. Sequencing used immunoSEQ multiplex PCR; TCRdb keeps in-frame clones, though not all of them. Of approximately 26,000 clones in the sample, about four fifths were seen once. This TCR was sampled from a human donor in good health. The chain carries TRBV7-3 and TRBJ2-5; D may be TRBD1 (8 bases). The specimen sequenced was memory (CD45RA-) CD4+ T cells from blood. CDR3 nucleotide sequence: TGTGCCAGCAGCCAACAGGGGGGAGGGCTGGAGACCCAGTACTTC. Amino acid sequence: CASSQQGGGLETQYF.